This record looks at one T cell receptor beta chain sequence and its context. The junction differs from germline at one of its ends, possibly a read error. This sample was included in a study of blood T cell repertoires in COVID-19. Study context: From T cells, B-cell-depleted T cells, or PBMCs came the material, which was cDNA or gDNA.

The germline V gene encodes CDR1 SSHAT and CDR2 FNYEAQ (reference sequence). The length of the CDR3 is 16 residues. Clones were read by immunoSEQ multiplex PCR, and TCRdb kept only the in-frame ones, dropping some. This sample has around 200,000 clones, with approximately 89% found just once. The receptor comes from a man between 35 and 55 years old with active or convalescent COVID-19. The sequenced sample consisted of peripheral blood. This chain joins TRBV7-7 and TRBJ2-1, with 8 bases matching TRBD2. The CDR3 here is CASSPERAGGQDEQFF. The CDR3 DNA sequence: TGTGCTAGCAGCCCCGAACGGGCGGGGGGCCAGGATGAGCAGTTCTTC.